Below are 24 T cell receptor beta chains sequenced from a single sample in a study of T cells expressing NK-cell markers. For each CDR3 protein, TCRdb gives one entry from its re-call of the 5' RACE reads, without DNA. Recorded for this sample: around 110,000 distinct CDR3 sequences. Source material: blood T cells: a sorted CD56 or NKG2C T cell subset, CD4+ or CD8+ T cells, or bulk PBMC T cells (not recorded which). The source is a woman between 18 and 75 years old in good health.

J is TRBJ2-7 and V is TRBV2; TCRdb names TRBD1, which stays unverified in the absence of DNA. The CDR3 spans 11 residues. Germline values: CDR1 SNHLY, CDR2 FYNNEI. The CDR3 here is CASSPWGEQYF.

The CDR3 here is CASSTGLAGVEDTQYF. V is TRBV7-9 and J is TRBJ2-3; TCRdb lists TRBD2, though no DNA is available to test this call. The CDR3 has 16 residues. CDR1 SEHNR and CDR2 FQNEAQ come from the germline V gene (reference sequence).

The chain recombines TRBV3-1 with TRBJ2-1; the TRBD2 assignment by TCRdb is unverifiable without DNA. The germline V gene encodes CDR1 LGHDT and CDR2 YNNKEL (reference sequence). The length of the CDR3 is 16 residues. CDR3 sequence reads: CASSQDERGSGGEQFF.

V and J are TRBV6-1 and TRBJ2-5; TCRdb calls TRBD2, which cannot be checked without DNA. Germline-derived CDR1 and CDR2 are MNHNS and SASEGT. The CDR3 sequence is 13 residues long. This CDR3 reads CASRKGLEETQYF.

V and J are TRBV7-9 and TRBJ1-1; as DNA is missing, the TRBD1 call by TCRdb cannot be tested. This CDR3 region has 15 residues. Per germline, CDR1 SEHNR and CDR2 FQNEAQ (reference sequence). The CDR3 protein is CASSPPGQEYTEAFF.

This chain uses TRBV3-1 with TRBJ2-1; the D call from TCRdb, TRBD1, cannot be confirmed without DNA. The V gene's germline CDR1 is LGHDT and CDR2 YNNKEL (reference sequence). The length of the CDR3 is 16 residues. The CDR3 reads CASSQDWGTGKVEQFF.

V usage is TRBV28 and J usage is TRBJ2-5; the TCRdb D gene call, TRBD1, has no DNA to confirm it. The germline V gene has CDR1 MDHEN and CDR2 SYDVKM. The CDR3 is 15 amino acids. The CDR3 sequence is CASSLLTGGEETQYF.

This chain connects TRBV29-1 to TRBJ2-1; TCRdb reports TRBD2, a call that lacks DNA to check it against. The CDR3 is made up of 18 amino acids. Germline loops: CDR1 SQVTM, CDR2 ANQGSEA. CDR3 residues: CSVEGGSGRARSYNEQFF.

The chain employs TRBV5-6 and TRBJ1-3. Germline V lookup: CDR1 SGHDT, CDR2 YYEEEE. This CDR3 region has 13 residues. This CDR3 is CASSDNSGNTIYF.

This chain links TRBV2 with TRBJ2-2; TCRdb proposes TRBD2, but this gene call is untestable without DNA. The CDR3 is 13 residues long. Germline loops: CDR1 SNHLY, CDR2 FYNNEI. CDR3 amino acids: CASRERGTGELFF.

This chain uses TRBV19 with TRBJ1-5; TCRdb gives TRBD1 as the D gene, but with no DNA this cannot be confirmed. Germline values: CDR1 LNHDA, CDR2 SQIVND (reference sequence). The CDR3 runs 15 residues. This chain's CDR3 is CASSISRGANQPQHF.

The rearrangement uses TRBV30 and TRBJ2-1. CDR3 length: 12 amino acids. The germline V gene encodes CDR1 GTSNPN and CDR2 SVGIG (reference sequence). The CDR3 loop reads CAWSLIGNEQFF.

V is TRBV29-1 and J is TRBJ2-3. From germline, CDR1 is SQVTM and CDR2 ANQGSEA. The CDR3 has 12 residues. The CDR3 region is CSVEFWTDTQYF.

The V gene is TRBV10-3, the J gene TRBJ2-1. Germline CDR1 reads ENHRY; CDR2 reads SYGVKD. There are 13 residues in the CDR3. CDR3 sequence reads: CAISEDGYNEQFF.

The chain recombines TRBV29-1 with TRBJ2-7; TCRdb indicates TRBD1, and absent DNA this call remains unverified. This CDR3 has 13 residues. Germline V gives CDR1 SQVTM, CDR2 ANQGSEA. The CDR3 reads CSVEGGRGYEQYF.

The chain employs TRBV7-2 and TRBJ1-1; TCRdb lists TRBD1, though no DNA is available to test this call. Germline CDR1 reads SGHTA; CDR2 reads FQGNSA. The length of the CDR3 is 14 residues. The CDR3 region is CASSLGKGDTEAFF.

The rearrangement links TRBV28 to TRBJ2-1. This CDR3 has 15 residues. Germline loops: CDR1 MDHEN, CDR2 SYDVKM. The CDR3 sequence: CASSFREIGYNEQFF. Filled out from reference TRBV28 and TRBJ2-1, the complete variable domain reads DVKVTQSSRYLVKRTGEKVFLECVQDMDHENMFWYRQDPGLGLRLIYFSYDVKMKEKGDIPEGYSVSREKKERFSLILESASTNQTSMYLCASSFREIGYNEQFFGPGTRLTVL.

The rearrangement links TRBV6-4 to TRBJ2-2. The V gene's germline CDR1 is MRHNA and CDR2 SNTAGT. This CDR3 spans 15 amino acids. CDR3 amino acids: CASSDSPGNTGELFF.

J is TRBJ2-5 and V is TRBV15; with no DNA, the TCRdb D assignment of TRBD1 cannot be verified. The CDR3 runs 15 residues. Germline V gene data show CDR1 as LNHNV and CDR2 as YYDKDF (reference sequence). CDR3 residues: CATSRDPPGPQTQYF.

The V and J genes are TRBV9 and TRBJ2-7; TCRdb outputs TRBD1, but without DNA this stays unchecked. The CDR3 loop spans 12 amino acids. The germline gives CDR1 SGDLS, CDR2 YYNGEE. The CDR3 loop is CASSGQGYEQYF.

CDR3 protein: CSVFELNTEAFF. The rearrangement links TRBV29-1 to TRBJ1-1. Per the germline V gene, CDR1 is SQVTM and CDR2 is ANQGSEA. The CDR3 has 12 residues.

The chain couples TRBV4-3 to TRBJ2-7; TCRdb outputs TRBD1, but without DNA this stays unchecked. From germline, CDR1 is LGHNA and CDR2 YSLEER. CDR3 length: 15 residues. CDR3 residues: CASSQGAGVAYEQYF.

The genes are TRBV7-2 and TRBJ2-2; TCRdb's D call, TRBD1, is unchecked because there is no DNA. CDR1 SGHTA and CDR2 FQGNSA come from the germline V gene. This CDR3 is built from 12 residues. This CDR3 reads CASRTGVGELFF.

This chain links TRBV25-1 with TRBJ2-7; TCRdb returns TRBD2, unconfirmable since there is no DNA. Germline CDR1 reads MGHDK; CDR2 reads SYGVNS. CDR3 length: 13 amino acids. CDR3: CASTAGGTYEQYF.